This T cell receptor beta chain came from a study of CD8+CD57+ T cells in acquired aplastic anemia. Genomic DNA, serving as template, underwent TCR beta VDJ and CDR3 profiling. TCRdb reprocessed the reads with MiXCR, giving one entry per CDR3 protein. This sample has some 200,000 distinct CDR3 sequences, with 65% found just once. Patients picked for sequencing had shown CD8+CD57+ cell expansion detected by flow cytometry. Note on this clonotype: Its antigen is unknown.

Study-wide points: No significant difference in CD8+ Simpson's diversity was found between patients and controls.

Input material: sorted CD4+, CD8+, or CD8+CD57+ T cells (not recorded which) from PBMCs. The receptor comes from a human donor with aplastic anemia.

CDR3 protein: CAISELTADTQYF. The DNA for the CDR3 is TGTGCCATCAGTGAGTTGACAGCAGATACGCAGTATTTT. J is TRBJ2-3 and V is TRBV10-3; TRBD1 is a possible D gene (5 bases). Germline loops: CDR1 ENHRY, CDR2 SYGVKD. V was trimmed by 1 base and J by 4 bases, leaving 6 bases between them. There are 13 residues in the CDR3.